This TCR beta chain was recovered during a study of a mutant IDH1 vaccine in newly diagnosed glioma. Across the study: Former treatment meant radiotherapy, temozolomide, or both; the majority had gotten both.

Trimming removed 1 base from V and 6 bases from J, with 19 bases in between. Germline lookup yields CDR1 LGHNA and CDR2 YNFKEQ. The CDR3 totals 17 residues. The sample's time point: baseline, week 1 (first vaccination visit). Treatment of the sample: pre-vaccination baseline after standard-of-care therapy. Sequenced by immunoSEQ multiplex PCR; TCRdb stores in-frame clones only, minus some. This table has around 88,000 clones, around 80% appearing once. This chain joins TRBV4-2 and TRBJ2-1; D might be TRBD1 (5 bases). The clonotype originates from a middle-aged man with glioma. The sequencing used PBMCs, collected from a glioma patient treated with radiotherapy, temozolomide or both. CDR3 region: CASSQAGAGRKGNEQFF. For the CDR3, the DNA is TGTGCCAGCAGCCAAGCTGGGGCCGGGCGAAAGGGCAATGAGCAGTTCTTC.